The entry below describes one TCR beta chain. This specimen comes from a study of T cell responses to AZD1222 COVID-19 vaccine. The CDR3 totals 13 residues. Germline-derived CDR1 and CDR2 are MNHEY and SVGEGT. V lost 6 bases to trimming and J lost 1 base, with 10 bases between them. Sequenced by immunoSEQ multiplex PCR; TCRdb stores in-frame clones only, minus some. Of 95,000 to 150,000 clones in the sample, 75% to 90% were seen once. The clonotype was recovered from an adult in good health. This sequence joins TRBV6-2 or TRBV6-3 and TRBJ2-7, with D possibly matching TRBD1 (6 bases). Sample: peripheral blood, taken on day 0 of AZD1222 vaccination. The CDR3 nucleotides read TGTGCCAGCAGCTTCGACAGGTCCTACGAGCAGTACTTC. This codes for CASSFDRSYEQYF.